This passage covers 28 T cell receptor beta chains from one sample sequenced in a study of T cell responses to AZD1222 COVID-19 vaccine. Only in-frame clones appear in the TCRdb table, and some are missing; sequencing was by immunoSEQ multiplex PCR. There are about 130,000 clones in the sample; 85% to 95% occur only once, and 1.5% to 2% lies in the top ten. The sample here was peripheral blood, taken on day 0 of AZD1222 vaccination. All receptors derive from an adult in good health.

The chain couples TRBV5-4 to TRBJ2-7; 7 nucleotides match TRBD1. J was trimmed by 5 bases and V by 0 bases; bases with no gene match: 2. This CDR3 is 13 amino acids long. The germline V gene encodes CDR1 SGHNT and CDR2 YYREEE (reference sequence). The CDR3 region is CASSLDRGHEQYF. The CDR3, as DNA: TGTGCCAGCAGCTTGGACAGGGGCCACGAGCAGTACTTC.

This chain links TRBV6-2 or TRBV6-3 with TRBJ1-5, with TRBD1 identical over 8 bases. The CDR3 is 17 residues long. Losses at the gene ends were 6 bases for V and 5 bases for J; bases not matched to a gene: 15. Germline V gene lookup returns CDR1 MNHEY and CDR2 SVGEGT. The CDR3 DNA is TGTGCCAGCAGCCTGACCGGCCTGGACAGGGAAGATCAGCCCCAGCATTTT. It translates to CASSLTGLDREDQPQHF.

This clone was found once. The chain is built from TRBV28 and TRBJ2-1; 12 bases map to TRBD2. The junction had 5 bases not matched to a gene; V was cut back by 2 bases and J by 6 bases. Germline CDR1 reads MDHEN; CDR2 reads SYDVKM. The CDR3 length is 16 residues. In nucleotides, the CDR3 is TGTGCCAGCAGTTTAGGAGGACTAGCGGGATCCAATGAGCAGTTCTTC. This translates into CASSLGGLAGSNEQFF. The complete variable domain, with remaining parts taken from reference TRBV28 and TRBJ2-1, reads DVKVTQSSRYLVKRTGEKVFLECVQDMDHENMFWYRQDPGLGLRLIYFSYDVKMKEKGDIPEGYSVSREKKERFSLILESASTNQTSMYLCASSLGGLAGSNEQFFGPGTRLTVL.

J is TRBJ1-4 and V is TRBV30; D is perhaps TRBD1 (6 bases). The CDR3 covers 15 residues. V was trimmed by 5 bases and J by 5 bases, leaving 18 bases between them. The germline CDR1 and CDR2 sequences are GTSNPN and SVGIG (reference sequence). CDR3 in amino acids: CAWGVTGSANEKLFF. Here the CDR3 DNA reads TGTGCCTGGGGGGTTACAGGGTCAGCGAATGAAAAACTGTTTTTT.

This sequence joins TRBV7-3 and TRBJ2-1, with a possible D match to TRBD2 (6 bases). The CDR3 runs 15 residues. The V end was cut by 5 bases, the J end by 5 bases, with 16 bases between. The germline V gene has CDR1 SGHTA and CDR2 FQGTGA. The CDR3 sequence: CASSPGGVGDNEQFF. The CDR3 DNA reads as TGTGCCAGCAGCCCCGGGGGAGTTGGAGACAATGAGCAGTTCTTC.

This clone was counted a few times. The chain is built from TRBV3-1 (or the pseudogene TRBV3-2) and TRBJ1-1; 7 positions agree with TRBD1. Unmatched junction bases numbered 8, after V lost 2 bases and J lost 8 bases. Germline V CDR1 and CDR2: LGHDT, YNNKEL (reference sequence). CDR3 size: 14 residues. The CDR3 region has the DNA TGTGCCAGCAGCCAAAGCTACAGGGGTGGAGAAGCTTTCTTT. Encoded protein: CASSQSYRGGEAFF.

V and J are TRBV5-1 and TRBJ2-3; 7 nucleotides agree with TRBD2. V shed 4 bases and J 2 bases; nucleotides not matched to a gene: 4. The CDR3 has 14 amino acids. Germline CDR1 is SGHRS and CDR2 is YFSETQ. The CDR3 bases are TGCGCCAGCAGCCCGGGAGGTAACACAGATACGCAGTATTTT. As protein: CASSPGGNTDTQYF.

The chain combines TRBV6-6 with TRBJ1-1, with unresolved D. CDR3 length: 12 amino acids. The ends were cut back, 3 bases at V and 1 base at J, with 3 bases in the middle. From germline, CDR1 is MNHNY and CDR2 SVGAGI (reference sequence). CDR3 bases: TGTGCCAGCAGTTATCCGAACACTGAAGCTTTCTTT. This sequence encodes CASSYPNTEAFF.

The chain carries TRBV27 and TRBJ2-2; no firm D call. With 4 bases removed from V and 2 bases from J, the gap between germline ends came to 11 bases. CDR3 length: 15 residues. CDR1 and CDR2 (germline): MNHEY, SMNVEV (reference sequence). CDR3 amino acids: CASSSIKGNTGELFF. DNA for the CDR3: TGTGCCAGCAGTTCCATAAAGGGTAACACCGGGGAGCTGTTTTTT.

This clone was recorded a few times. In DNA, the CDR3 is TGTGCCAGCAGCCGCGTACCGGCCGGACCTGGAAACACCATATATTTT. Translating it yields CASSRVPAGPGNTIYF. The chain is built from TRBV7-2 and TRBJ1-3; no reliable D call. The CDR3 is 16 residues long. CDR1 is SGHTA and CDR2 is FQGNSA in the germline V gene. V was cut by 5 bases and J by 2 bases, with 16 bases left in between. Full variable domain (rest looked up from reference TRBV7-2 and TRBJ1-3): GAGVSQSPSNKVTEKGKDVELRCDPISGHTALYWYRQSLGQGLEFLIYFQGNSAPDKSGLPSDRFSAERTGGSVSTLTIQRTQQEDSAVYLCASSRVPAGPGNTIYFGEGSWLTVV.

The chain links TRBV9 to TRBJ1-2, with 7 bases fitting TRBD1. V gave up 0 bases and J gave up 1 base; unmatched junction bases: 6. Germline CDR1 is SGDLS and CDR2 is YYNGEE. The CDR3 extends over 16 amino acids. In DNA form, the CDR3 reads TGTGCCAGCAGCGTAGGCGGGACAGTGGGTAACTATGGCTACACCTTC. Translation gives CASSVGGTVGNYGYTF. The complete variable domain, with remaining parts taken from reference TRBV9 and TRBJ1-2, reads DSGVTQTPKHLITATGQRVTLRCSPRSGDLSVYWYQQSLDQGLQFLIQYYNGEERAKGNILERFSAQQFPDLHSELNLSSLELGDSALYFCASSVGGTVGNYGYTFGSGTRLTVV.

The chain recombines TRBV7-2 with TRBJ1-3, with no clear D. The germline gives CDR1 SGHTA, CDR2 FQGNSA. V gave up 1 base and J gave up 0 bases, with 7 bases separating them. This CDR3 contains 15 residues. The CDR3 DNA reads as TGTGCCAGCAGCTTAGTAGGGATCTCTGGAAACACCATATATTTT. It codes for CASSLVGISGNTIYF.

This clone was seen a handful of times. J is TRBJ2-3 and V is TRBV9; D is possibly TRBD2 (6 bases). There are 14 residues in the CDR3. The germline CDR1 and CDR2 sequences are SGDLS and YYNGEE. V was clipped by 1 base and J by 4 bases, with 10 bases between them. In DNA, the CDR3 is TGTGCCAGCAGCGTAATGTGGGGGGCAGATACGCAGTATTTT. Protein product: CASSVMWGADTQYF.

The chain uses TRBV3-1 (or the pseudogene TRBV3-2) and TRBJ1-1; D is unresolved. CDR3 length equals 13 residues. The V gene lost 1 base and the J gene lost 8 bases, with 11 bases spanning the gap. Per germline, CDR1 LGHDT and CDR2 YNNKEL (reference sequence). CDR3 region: CASSQVGGGEAFF. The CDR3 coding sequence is TGTGCCAGCAGCCAAGTGGGAGGAGGGGAAGCTTTCTTT.

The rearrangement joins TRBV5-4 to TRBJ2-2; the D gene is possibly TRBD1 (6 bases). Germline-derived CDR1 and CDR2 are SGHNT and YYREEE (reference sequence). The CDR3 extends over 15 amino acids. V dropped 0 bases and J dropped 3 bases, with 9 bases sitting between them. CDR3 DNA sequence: TGTGCCAGCAGCTTGGAAAACAGGGACACCGGGGAGCTGTTTTTT. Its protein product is CASSLENRDTGELFF.

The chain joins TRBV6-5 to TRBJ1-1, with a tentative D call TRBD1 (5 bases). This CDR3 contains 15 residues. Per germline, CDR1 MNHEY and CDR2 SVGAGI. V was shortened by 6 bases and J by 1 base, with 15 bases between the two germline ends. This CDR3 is CASSHTQRGNTEAFF. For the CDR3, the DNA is TGTGCCAGCAGCCACACCCAGAGGGGGAACACTGAAGCTTTCTTT.

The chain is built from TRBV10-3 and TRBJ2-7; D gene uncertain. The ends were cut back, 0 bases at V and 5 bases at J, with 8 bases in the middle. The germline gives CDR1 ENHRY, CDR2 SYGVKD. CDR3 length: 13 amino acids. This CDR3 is CAISESPTNEQYF. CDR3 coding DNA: TGTGCCATCAGTGAGTCGCCCACAAACGAGCAGTACTTC.

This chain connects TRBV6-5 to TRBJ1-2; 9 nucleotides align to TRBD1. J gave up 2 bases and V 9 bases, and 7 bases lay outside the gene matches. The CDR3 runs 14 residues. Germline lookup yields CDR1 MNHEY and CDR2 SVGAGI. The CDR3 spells CASTTGGRNYGYTF. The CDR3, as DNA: TGTGCCAGTACCACAGGGGGCAGGAACTATGGCTACACCTTC.

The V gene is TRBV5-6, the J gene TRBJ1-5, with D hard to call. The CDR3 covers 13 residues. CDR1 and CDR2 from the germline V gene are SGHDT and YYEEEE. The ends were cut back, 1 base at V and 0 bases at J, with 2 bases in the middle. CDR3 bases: TGTGCCAGCAGCTTGTATAGCAATCAGCCCCAGCATTTT. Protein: CASSLYSNQPQHF.

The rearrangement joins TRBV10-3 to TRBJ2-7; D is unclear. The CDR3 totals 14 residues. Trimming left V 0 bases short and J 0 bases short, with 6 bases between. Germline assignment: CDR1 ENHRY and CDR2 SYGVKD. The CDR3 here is CAISESGSSYEQYF. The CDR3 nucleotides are TGTGCCATCAGTGAGTCGGGGTCCTCCTACGAGCAGTACTTC.

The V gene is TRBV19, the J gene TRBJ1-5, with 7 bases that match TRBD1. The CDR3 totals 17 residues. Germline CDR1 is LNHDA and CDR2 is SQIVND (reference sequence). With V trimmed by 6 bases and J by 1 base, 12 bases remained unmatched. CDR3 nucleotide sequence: TGTGCCAGTAGCCCTCGGACAGGTCTGAAAAGCAATCAGCCCCAGCATTTT. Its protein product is CASSPRTGLKSNQPQHF.

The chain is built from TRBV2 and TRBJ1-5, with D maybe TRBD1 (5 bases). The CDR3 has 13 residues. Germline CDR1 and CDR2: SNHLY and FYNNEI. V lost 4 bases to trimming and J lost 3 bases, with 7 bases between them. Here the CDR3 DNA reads TGTGCCAGCAGTGGGGACTACAATCAGCCCCAGCATTTT. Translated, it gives CASSGDYNQPQHF.

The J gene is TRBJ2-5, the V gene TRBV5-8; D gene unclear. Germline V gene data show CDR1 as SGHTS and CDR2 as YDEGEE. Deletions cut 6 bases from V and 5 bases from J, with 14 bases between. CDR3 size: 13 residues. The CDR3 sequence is CASILVRRETQYF. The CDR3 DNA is TGTGCCAGCATCCTAGTGCGGCGGGAGACCCAGTACTTC.

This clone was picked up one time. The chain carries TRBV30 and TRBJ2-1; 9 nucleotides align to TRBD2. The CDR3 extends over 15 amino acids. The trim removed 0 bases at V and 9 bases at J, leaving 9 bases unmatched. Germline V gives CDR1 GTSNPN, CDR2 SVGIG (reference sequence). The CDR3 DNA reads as TGTGCCTGGAGTGTGACCGGGACTAGCTCCCTTGAGCAGTTCTTC. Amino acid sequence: CAWSVTGTSSLEQFF.

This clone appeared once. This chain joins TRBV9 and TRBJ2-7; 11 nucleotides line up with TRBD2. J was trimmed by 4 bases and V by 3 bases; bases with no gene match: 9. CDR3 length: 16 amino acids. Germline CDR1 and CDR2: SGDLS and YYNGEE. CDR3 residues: CASSATLAGGLYEQYF. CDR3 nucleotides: TGTGCCAGCAGCGCAACGCTAGCGGGGGGCTTGTACGAGCAGTACTTC.

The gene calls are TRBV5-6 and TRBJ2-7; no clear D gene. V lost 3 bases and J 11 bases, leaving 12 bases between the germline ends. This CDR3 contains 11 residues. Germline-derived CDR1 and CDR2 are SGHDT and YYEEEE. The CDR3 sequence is CASSSDGIEYF. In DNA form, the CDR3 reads TGTGCCAGCAGCTCAGACGGTATTGAGTACTTC.

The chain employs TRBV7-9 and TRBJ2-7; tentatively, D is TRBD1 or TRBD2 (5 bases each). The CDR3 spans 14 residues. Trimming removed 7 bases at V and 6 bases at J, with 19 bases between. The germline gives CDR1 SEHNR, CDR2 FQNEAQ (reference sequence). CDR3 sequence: CASTNSGQGGEQYF. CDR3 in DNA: TGTGCCAGCACAAACTCGGGGCAGGGCGGCGAGCAGTACTTC.

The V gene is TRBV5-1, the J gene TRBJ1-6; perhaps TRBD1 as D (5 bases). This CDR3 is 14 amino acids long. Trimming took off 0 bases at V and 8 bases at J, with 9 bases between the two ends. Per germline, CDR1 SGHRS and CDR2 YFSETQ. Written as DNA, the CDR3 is TGCGCCAGCAGCTTGGAGGGGCCCGATTCACCCCTCCACTTT. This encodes CASSLEGPDSPLHF.